These 15 T cell receptor beta chains came from one sample sequenced in a study of cytotoxic CD8 clonotypes in ibrutinib-treated CLL. The method was immunoSEQ multiplex PCR; TCRdb's version includes in-frame clones alone and lacks a portion of them. The sample has 12,000 or so clones, about 59% seen once. The specimen was PBMCs, collected before ibrutinib treatment. The receptors here all came from a human donor with chronic lymphocytic leukemia.

In its sample, this clone was seen a few times. This chain joins TRBV2 and TRBJ1-5; weak D call: TRBD1 (6 bases). The germline V and J ends were trimmed by 7 bases and 5 bases, with 15 bases remaining between them. CDR3 size: 14 residues. Germline CDR1 reads SNHLY; CDR2 reads FYNNEI. This CDR3 is CASKQSRGDQPQHF. The DNA for the CDR3 is TGTGCCAGCAAGCAAAGCAGGGGAGATCAGCCCCAGCATTTT. Complete variable domain (other parts from reference TRBV2 and TRBJ1-5): EPEVTQTPSHQVTQMGQEVILRCVPISNHLYFYWYRQILGQKVEFLVSFYNNEISEKSEIFDDQFSVERPDGSNFTLKIRSTKLEDSAMYFCASKQSRGDQPQHFGDGTRLSIL.

This chain connects TRBV28 to TRBJ2-3; 8 bases line up with TRBD1. The CDR3 has 14 amino acids. Germline V gene data show CDR1 as MDHEN and CDR2 as SYDVKM. V gave up 5 bases and J gave up 4 bases; unmatched junction bases: 5. CDR3 loop: CASSPQQGADTQYF. For the CDR3, the DNA is TGTGCCAGCAGTCCTCAACAGGGGGCAGATACGCAGTATTTT.

In its sample, this clone was seen a few times. V is TRBV27 and J is TRBJ2-3; D is uncertain. V gave up 4 bases and J gave up 1 base, with 12 bases separating them. Germline V gene sequence: CDR1 MNHEY, CDR2 SMNVEV (reference sequence). There are 15 residues in the CDR3. For the CDR3, the DNA is TGTGCCAGCAGTTCCCACATCCGAGGCACAGATACGCAGTATTTT. Its translation is CASSSHIRGTDTQYF.

CDR3 in amino acids: CASSPGTEDYEQYF. The CDR3 DNA is TGTGCCAGCAGCCCCGGGACAGAGGACTACGAGCAGTACTTC. The J gene is TRBJ2-7, the V gene TRBV21-1; TRBD1 was called by the table and not checked on the DNA. TRBV21-1 is marked as a pseudogene. The CDR3 loop spans 14 amino acids.

J is TRBJ2-7 and V is TRBV5-6; D possibly matches TRBD1 or TRBD2 (5 bases each). There are 13 residues in the CDR3. V was shortened by 3 bases and J by 5 bases, with 12 bases between the two germline ends. From germline, CDR1 is SGHDT and CDR2 YYEEEE. This CDR3 reads CASSSVGVDEQYF. In DNA, the CDR3 is TGTGCCAGCAGCTCGGTGGGGGTGGACGAGCAGTACTTC.

The V gene is TRBV19, the J gene TRBJ1-5, with D possibly matching TRBD1 (5 bases). Germline CDR1 is LNHDA and CDR2 is SQIVND (reference sequence). CDR3 size: 16 residues. V was clipped by 5 bases and J by 2 bases, with 16 bases between them. CDR3 sequence (DNA): TGTGCCAGTAGTGCCGATCTCAGAGGGGGCAATCAGCCCCAGCATTTT. It is translated as CASSADLRGGNQPQHF.

The genes are TRBV4-1 and TRBJ2-7, with D possibly being TRBD1 (6 bases). Germline V gene sequence: CDR1 MGHRA, CDR2 YSYEKL. There are 15 residues in the CDR3. The germline V and J ends were trimmed by 0 bases and 6 bases, with 15 bases remaining between them. CDR3 amino acids: CASSQEGTGFGEQYF. The CDR3 nucleotides read TGCGCCAGCAGCCAAGAAGGCACAGGGTTTGGCGAGCAGTACTTC.

The rearrangement uses TRBV5-1 and TRBJ2-1; D is unclear. Germline V gives CDR1 SGHRS, CDR2 YFSETQ. The CDR3 is made up of 11 amino acids. Trimming removed 3 bases at V and 12 bases at J, with 10 bases between. The CDR3 loop is CASSYGPMQFF. The CDR3 DNA follows: TGCGCCAGCAGCTACGGGCCCATGCAGTTCTTC.

The J gene is TRBJ2-5, the V gene TRBV5-1, with D possibly matching TRBD2 (5 bases). V shed 1 base and J shed 3 bases, with 7 bases lying between them. Germline lookup yields CDR1 SGHRS and CDR2 YFSETQ. The CDR3 extends over 13 amino acids. The CDR3: CASSLNGKETQYF. The CDR3, as DNA: TGCGCCAGCAGCTTGAACGGGAAAGAGACCCAGTACTTC.

J is TRBJ2-5 and V is TRBV27; 9 bases match TRBD1. V trimming: 5 bases; J trimming: 5 bases; junction bases outside the gene matches: 12. Germline V gives CDR1 MNHEY, CDR2 SMNVEV (reference sequence). This CDR3 is built from 16 residues. The CDR3 is CASSPTTTGGGETQYF. DNA of the CDR3: TGTGCCAGCAGTCCAACCACGACAGGGGGGGGTGAGACCCAGTACTTC.

V gene TRBV2 combines with J gene TRBJ1-4; possible D gene TRBD1, 6 bases. CDR1 is SNHLY, CDR2 FYNNEI, per germline. V lost 7 bases to trimming and J lost 4 bases, with 16 bases between them. The CDR3 has 15 amino acids. In nucleotides, the CDR3 is TGTGCCAGCACCCAAGGGTGGGGGCTTAATGAAAAACTGTTTTTT. This translates into CASTQGWGLNEKLFF.

The chain uses TRBV6-1 and TRBJ2-6; 7 bases are a match to TRBD1. Germline assignment: CDR1 MNHNS and CDR2 SASEGT. The CDR3 runs 20 residues. V lost 1 base to trimming and J lost 0 bases; unmatched junction nucleotides: 12. This CDR3 is CASSEVYPGQITSGANVLTF. In DNA form, the CDR3 reads TGTGCCAGCAGTGAAGTATATCCGGGACAGATCACCTCTGGGGCCAACGTCCTGACTTTC.

This chain links TRBV19 with TRBJ2-1; 9 nucleotides line up with TRBD1. The CDR3 covers 14 residues. Germline CDR1 and CDR2: LNHDA and SQIVND (reference sequence). Germline trimming cut 4 bases from V and 4 bases from J; bases unmatched to any gene: 2. This chain's CDR3 is CASSRDRVYNEQFF. CDR3 nucleotides: TGTGCCAGTAGTAGGGACAGGGTATACAATGAGCAGTTCTTC.

This clone appeared a few times. At one end the junction does not follow the germline gene, possibly because of a read error. The chain links TRBV11-2 to TRBJ1-3; 8 bases align to TRBD1. Germline V gives CDR1 SGHAT, CDR2 FQNNGV. The CDR3 spans 11 residues. CDR3 nucleotides: TGTGCCAGCAGCCGGACAGGGAGTACGCACTTT. Translation: CASSRTGSTHF.

The chain couples TRBV11-2 to TRBJ2-7; D may be TRBD2 (6 bases). Trimming removed 3 bases from V and 6 bases from J, with 15 bases in between. This CDR3 contains 14 residues. The germline V gene has CDR1 SGHAT and CDR2 FQNNGV. CDR3 DNA: TGTGCCAGCAGCTTTGGGGGACTTTTACCCGAGCAGTACTTC. Translated, it gives CASSFGGLLPEQYF.